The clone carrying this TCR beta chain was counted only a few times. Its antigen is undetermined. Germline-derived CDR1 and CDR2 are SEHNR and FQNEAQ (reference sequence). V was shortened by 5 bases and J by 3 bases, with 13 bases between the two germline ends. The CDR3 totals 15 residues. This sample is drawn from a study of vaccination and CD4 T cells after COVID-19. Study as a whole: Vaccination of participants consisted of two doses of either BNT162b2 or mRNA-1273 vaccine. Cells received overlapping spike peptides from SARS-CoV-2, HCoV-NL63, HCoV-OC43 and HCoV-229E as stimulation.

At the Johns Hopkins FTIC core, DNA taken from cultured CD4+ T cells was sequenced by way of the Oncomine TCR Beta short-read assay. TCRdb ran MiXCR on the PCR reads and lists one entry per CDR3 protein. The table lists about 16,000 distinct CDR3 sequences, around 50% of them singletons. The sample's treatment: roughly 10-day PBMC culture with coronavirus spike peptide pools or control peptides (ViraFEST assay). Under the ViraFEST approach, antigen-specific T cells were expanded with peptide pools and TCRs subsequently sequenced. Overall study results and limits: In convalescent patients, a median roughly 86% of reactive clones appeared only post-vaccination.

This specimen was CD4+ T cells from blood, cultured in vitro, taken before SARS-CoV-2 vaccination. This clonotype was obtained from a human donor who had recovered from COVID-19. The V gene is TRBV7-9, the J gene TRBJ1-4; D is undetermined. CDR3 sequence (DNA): TGTGCCAGCAGCCAATGGCACAGCGCTAATGAAAAACTGTTTTTT. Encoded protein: CASSQWHSANEKLFF.